This TCR beta chain was profiled in a study of identifying expanded T cells in peripheral blood. Findings and limits, study-wide: Across healthy donors, higher total template counts meant significantly greater approximately 2-week count variance. Differentially abundant clones: around 1.1 between replicates, approximately 16 at two to three weeks, 19 at four.

TCRdb keeps only in-frame clones here, not all; method: immunoSEQ multiplex PCR. Of some 97,000 clones detected, 80% to 90% appear once; the ten largest clones hold approximately 5.7%. This CDR3 region has 12 residues. Looked up from germline, CDR1 is SGHRS and CDR2 is YFSETQ. The V end was cut by 0 bases, the J end by 12 bases, with 13 bases between. Comment on this clone: Antigen specificity is unknown.

Healthy donors had no documented immune events, such as infections, while sampled. Material for sequencing was blood. The chain is built from TRBV5-1 and TRBJ2-7; D gene uncertain. This clonotype was sampled from a person aged 18 to 70 in good health. Here the CDR3 DNA reads TGCGCCAGCAGCTTGGGGGTGGGTGCCCGGTACTTC. This gives the protein CASSLGVGARYF.